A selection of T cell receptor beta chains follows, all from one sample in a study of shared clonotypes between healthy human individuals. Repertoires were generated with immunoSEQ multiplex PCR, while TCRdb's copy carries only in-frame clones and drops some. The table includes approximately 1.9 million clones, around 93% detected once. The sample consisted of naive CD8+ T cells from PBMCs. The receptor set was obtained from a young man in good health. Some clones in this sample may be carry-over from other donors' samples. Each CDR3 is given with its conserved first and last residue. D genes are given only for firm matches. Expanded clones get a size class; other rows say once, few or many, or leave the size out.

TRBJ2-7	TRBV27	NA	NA	TGTGCCAGCAGTTTACTCGGCCGCTCCTACGAGCAGTACTTC	CASSLLGRSYEQYF
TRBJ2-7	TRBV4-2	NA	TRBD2	TGTGCCAGCAGCCAAGAGGGCCGGGAGGCCGCGTCCTACGAGCAGTACTTC	CASSQEGREAASYEQYF
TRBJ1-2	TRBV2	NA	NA	TGTGCCAGCGGAGGGGGACAAGTCTATGGCTACACCTTC	CASGGGQVYGYTF
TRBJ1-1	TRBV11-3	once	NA	TGTGCCAGCAGCTTAGTGCGCGGAGTGAACACTGAAGCTTTCTTT	CASSLVRGVNTEAFF
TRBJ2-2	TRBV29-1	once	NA	TGCAGCGTTTATCGGTCCGGGGAGCTGTTTTTT	CSVYRSGELFF
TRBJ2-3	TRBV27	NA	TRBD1	TGTGCCAGCAGTCCGTTCGCCGGGACAGCTGTCACAGATACGCAGTATTTT	CASSPFAGTAVTDTQYF
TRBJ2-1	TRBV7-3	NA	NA	TGTGCCAGCAGCTTAATTAGATCCCGAGGGGGCTACAATGAGCAGTTCTTC	CASSLIRSRGGYNEQFF
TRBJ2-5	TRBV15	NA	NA	TGTGCCACCAGCAGGGGGAAGGGCCATGGGGAGACCCAGTACTTC	CATSRGKGHGETQYF
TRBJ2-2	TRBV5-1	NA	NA	TGCGCCAGCAGCTCCGACGGGGAGCTGTTTTTT	CASSSDGELFF
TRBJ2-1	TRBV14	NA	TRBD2	TGTGCCAGCAGCCCCCCGGGACTAATAGCAAATGAGCAGTTCTTC	CASSPPGLIANEQFF
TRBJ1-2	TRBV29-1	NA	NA	TGCAGCGTCTCCGGGGGGACGGCATTCTATGGCTACACCTTC	CSVSGGTAFYGYTF
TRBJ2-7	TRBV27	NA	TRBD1	TGTGCCAGCAGTTCGCCCGGGACAGGGGTATACGAGCAGTACTTC	CASSSPGTGVYEQYF
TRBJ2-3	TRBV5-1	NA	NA	TGCGCCAGCAGCTTGGGGCGGGACCCACCTTGGGATACGCAGTATTTT	CASSLGRDPPWDTQYF
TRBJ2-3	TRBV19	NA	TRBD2	TGTGCCAGTACCCCCCCGGGACTAGCGGTCCCCCGCCGCACAGATACGCAGTATTTT	CASTPPGLAVPRRTDTQYF
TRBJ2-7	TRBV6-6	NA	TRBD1	TGTGCCAGCAGTTACCACAGGGGCTACGAGCAGTACTTC	CASSYHRGYEQYF
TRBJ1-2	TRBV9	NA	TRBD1	TGTGCCAGCAGCGCGTCCCGGGACAGGGGGCTTGACTATGGCTACACCTTC	CASSASRDRGLDYGYTF
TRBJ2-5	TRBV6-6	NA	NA	TGTGCCAGCACCCAGCGCCCCGGGTACGAACAAGAGACCCAGTACTTC	CASTQRPGYEQETQYF
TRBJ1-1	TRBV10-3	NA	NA	TGTGCCATCAGAGCGGGACTCAACACTGAAGCTTTCTTT	CAIRAGLNTEAFF
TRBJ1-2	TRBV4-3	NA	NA	TGCGCCAGCAGCCAAGAAGTCTTAGGCGACACACAAGTCCACTATGGCTACACCTTC	CASSQEVLGDTQVHYGYTF
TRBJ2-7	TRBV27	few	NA	TGTGCCAGCAGTTCCCCCTACGAGCAGTACTTC	CASSSPYEQYF
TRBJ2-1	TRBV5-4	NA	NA	TGTGCCAGCAGCTTGCAGGGTTACTCCTACAATGAGCAGTTCTTC	CASSLQGYSYNEQFF
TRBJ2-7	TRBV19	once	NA	TGTGCCAGTAGTCACAGGGGAGGCTCCTACGAGCAGTACTTC	CASSHRGGSYEQYF
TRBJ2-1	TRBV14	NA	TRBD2	TGTGCCAGCAGCCCTAGCGGGCTGGCCTACAATGAGCAGTTCTTC	CASSPSGLAYNEQFF
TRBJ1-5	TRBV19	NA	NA	TGTGCCAGTAGTATTGTCGGGGTGTGGAATCAGCCCCAGCATTTT	CASSIVGVWNQPQHF
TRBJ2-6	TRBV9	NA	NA	TGTGCCAGCAGCGTAGCGCGTTCTGGGGCCAACGTCCTGACTTTC	CASSVARSGANVLTF
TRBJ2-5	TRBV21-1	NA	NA	TGTGCCAGCAGCAAAGCACTAGCGGGACGAGAGACCCAGTACTTC	CASSKALAGRETQYF
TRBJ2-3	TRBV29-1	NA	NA	TGCAGCGCATTGGGAATAGATACGCAGTATTTT	CSALGIDTQYF
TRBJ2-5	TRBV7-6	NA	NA	TGTGCCAGCAGTAAATTATGGGGTCCACAAGAGACCCAGTACTTC	CASSKLWGPQETQYF
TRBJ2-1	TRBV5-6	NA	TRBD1	TGTGCCAGCAACACCCCCCAGGGCAGGGGGAATTATGATGAGCAGTTCTTC	CASNTPQGRGNYDEQFF
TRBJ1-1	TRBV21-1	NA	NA	TGTGCCAGCAACCAGGCGAGGGGGGGTACTGAAGCTTTCTTT	CASNQARGGTEAFF
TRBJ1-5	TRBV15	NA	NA	TGTGCCACCAGCAGAGCTGAGAATCAGCCCCAGCATTTT	CATSRAENQPQHF
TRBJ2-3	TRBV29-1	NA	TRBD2	TGCAGCGGCTACGGACTAGCGGGAGTGGATACGCAGTATTTT	CSGYGLAGVDTQYF
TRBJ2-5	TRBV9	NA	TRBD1	TGTGCCAGCAGCGTAGCACGGACAGGGCAAGAGACCCAGTACTTC	CASSVARTGQETQYF
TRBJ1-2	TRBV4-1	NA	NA	TGCGCCAGCAGCCAACCCAGCAGGTCTAACTATGGCTACACCTTC	CASSQPSRSNYGYTF
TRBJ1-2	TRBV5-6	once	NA	TGTGCCAGCAGCTTGTTGGTTAATGGCTACACCTTC	CASSLLVNGYTF
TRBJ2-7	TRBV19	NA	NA	TGTGCCAGTAGTATAGATCTAGAGAGCGAGCAGTACTTC	CASSIDLESEQYF
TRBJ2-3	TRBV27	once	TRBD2	TGTGCCAGCAGTTTACTAGCGGTCACAGATACGCAGTATTTT	CASSLLAVTDTQYF
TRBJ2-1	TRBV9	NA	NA	TGTGCCAGCAGCGTACTCGGAAACTCCTACAATGAGCAGTTCTTC	CASSVLGNSYNEQFF
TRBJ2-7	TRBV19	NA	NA	TGTGCCAGTAGAAAGGGACCCGAGCAGTACTTC	CASRKGPEQYF
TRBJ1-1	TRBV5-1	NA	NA	TGCGCCAGCAGCTTAGATGAGGTAGGGGGCACTGAAGCTTTCTTT	CASSLDEVGGTEAFF
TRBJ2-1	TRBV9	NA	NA	TGTGCCAGCAGCGTAGGTCAGGGGCTAAATGAGCAGTTCTTC	CASSVGQGLNEQFF
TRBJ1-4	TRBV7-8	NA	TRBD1	TGTGCCAGCAGCCACCGGGACAGGATTGAAAAACTGTTTTTT	CASSHRDRIEKLFF
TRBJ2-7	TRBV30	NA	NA	TGTGCCTGGAGTGTCGCCCTAGGCCGGTTCTACGAGCAGTACTTC	CAWSVALGRFYEQYF
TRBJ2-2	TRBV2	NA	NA	TGTGCCAGCAGTGAAGGAGCCAGGTACACCGGGGAGCTGTTTTTT	CASSEGARYTGELFF
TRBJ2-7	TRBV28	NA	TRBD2	TGTGCCAGCAGTTTGGTAGGACTAGTGCGCGAGCAGTACTTC	CASSLVGLVREQYF
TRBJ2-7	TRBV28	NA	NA	TGTGCCAGCAGTACCCTATGGGAGTCGGAGTTCTACGAGCAGTACTTC	CASSTLWESEFYEQYF
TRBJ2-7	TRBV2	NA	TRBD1	TGTGCCAGCAGTGACCGGGACAGGGTAAATATGGAGCAGTACTTC	CASSDRDRVNMEQYF
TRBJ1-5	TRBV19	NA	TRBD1	TGTGCCAGTAGTATAACGACAGGGGTTGGGCAGCCCCAGCATTTT	CASSITTGVGQPQHF
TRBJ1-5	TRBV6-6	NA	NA	TGTGCCAGCGGTGAGACCCAGCCCCAGCATTTT	CASGETQPQHF
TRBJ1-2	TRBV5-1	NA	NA	TGCGCCAGCAGCTTACTATTACAGGGAGGCTATGGCTACACCTTC	CASSLLLQGGYGYTF
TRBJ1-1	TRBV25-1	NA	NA	TGTGCCAGCAGTGAATTGGGGTATGAAGCTTTCTTT	CASSELGYEAFF
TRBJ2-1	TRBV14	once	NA	TGTGCCAGCAGCCACGGTCGAGGCTCCTACAATGAGCAGTTCTTC	CASSHGRGSYNEQFF
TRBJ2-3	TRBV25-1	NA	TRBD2	TGTGCCAGCAGTGAAGCGGTAGCGGGATTGGTTACGCAGTATTTT	CASSEAVAGLVTQYF